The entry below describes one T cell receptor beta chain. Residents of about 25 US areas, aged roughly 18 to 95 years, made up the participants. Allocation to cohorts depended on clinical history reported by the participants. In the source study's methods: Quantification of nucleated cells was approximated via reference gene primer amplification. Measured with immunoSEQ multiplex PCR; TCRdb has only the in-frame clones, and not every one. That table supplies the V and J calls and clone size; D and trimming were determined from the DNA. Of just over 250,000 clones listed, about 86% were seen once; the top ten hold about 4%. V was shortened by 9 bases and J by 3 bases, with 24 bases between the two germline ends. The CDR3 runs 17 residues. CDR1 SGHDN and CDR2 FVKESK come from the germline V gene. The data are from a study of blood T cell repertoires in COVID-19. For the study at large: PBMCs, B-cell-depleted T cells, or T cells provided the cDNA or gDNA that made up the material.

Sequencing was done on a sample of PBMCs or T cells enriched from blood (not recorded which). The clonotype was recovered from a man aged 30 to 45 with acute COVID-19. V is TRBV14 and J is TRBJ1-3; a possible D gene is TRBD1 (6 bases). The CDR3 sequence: CARQGTKKGAGGNTIYF. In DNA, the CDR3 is TGTGCCAGACAGGGCACAAAAAAAGGGGCAGGTGGAAACACCATATATTTT. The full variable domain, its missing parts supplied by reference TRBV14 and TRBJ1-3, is EAGVTQFPSHSVIEKGQTVTLRCDPISGHDNLYWYRRVMGKEIKFLLHFVKESKQDESGMPNNRFLAERTGGTYSTLKVQPAELEDSGVYFCARQGTKKGAGGNTIYFGEGSWLTVV.